This T cell receptor (beta chain) appears in the sequencing data of a study of glioma-infiltrating T cells after dendritic cell vaccination. Study details: Glioblastoma patients came from Phase I and II dendritic cell vaccination trials.

This clone has only one observation. Its matching antigen is unknown. Here immunoSEQ multiplex PCR was the method, and the copy in TCRdb shows in-frame clones only, minus some. The sample includes about 92,000 clones, approximately 84% of them seen just once. Broader study findings: Estimated pretreatment TIL content predicted outcome after dendritic cell vaccination.

CDR1 is LNHNV, CDR2 YYDKDF, per germline (reference sequence). The CDR3 sequence is 17 residues long. The V end lost 0 bases, the J end lost 0 bases, and 11 bases lay between the germline ends. J is TRBJ1-4 and V is TRBV15, with D hard to call. The TCR sequence derives from a human donor with glioblastoma. This specimen consisted of blood, obtained before dendritic cell vaccination. The CDR3 nucleotides are TGTGCCACCAGCAGAGATCAAGTTCAGACAACTAATGAAAAACTGTTTTTT. It translates to CATSRDQVQTTNEKLFF.